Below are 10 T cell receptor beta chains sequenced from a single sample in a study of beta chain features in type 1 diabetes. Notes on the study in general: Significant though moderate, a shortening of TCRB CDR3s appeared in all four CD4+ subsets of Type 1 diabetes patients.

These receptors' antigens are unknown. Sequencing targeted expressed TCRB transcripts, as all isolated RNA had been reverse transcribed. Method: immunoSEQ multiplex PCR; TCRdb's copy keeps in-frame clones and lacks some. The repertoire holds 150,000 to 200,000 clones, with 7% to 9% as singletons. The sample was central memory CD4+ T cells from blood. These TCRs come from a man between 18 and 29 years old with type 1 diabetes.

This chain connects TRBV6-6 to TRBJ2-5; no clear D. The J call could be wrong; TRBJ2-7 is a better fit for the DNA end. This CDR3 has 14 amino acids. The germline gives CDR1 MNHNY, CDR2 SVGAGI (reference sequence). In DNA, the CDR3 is TGTGCCAGCAGTTTGCCCAGCAGGCCCTACGAGCAGTACTTC. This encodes CASSLPSRPYEQYF.

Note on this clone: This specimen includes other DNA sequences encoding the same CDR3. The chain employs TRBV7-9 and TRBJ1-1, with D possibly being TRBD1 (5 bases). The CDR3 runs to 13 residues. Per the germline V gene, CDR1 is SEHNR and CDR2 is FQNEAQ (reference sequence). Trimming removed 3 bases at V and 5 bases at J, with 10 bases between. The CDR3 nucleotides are TGTGCCAGCAGCTTCGGGGGGGATACTGAAGCTTTCTTT. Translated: CASSFGGDTEAFF.

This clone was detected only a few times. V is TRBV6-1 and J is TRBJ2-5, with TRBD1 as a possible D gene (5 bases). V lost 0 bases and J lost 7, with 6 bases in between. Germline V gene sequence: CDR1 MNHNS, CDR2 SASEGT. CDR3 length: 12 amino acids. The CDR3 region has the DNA TGTGCCAGCAGTGAAGCGGGGCGGACCCAGTACTTC. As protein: CASSEAGRTQYF.

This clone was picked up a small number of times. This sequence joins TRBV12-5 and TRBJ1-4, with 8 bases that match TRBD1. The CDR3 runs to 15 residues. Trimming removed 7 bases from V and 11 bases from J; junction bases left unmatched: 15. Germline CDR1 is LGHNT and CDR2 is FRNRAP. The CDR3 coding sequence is TGTGCTAGTGCCCAAGGGACAGGCCGTATGAGGAAACTGTTTTTT. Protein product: CASAQGTGRMRKLFF.

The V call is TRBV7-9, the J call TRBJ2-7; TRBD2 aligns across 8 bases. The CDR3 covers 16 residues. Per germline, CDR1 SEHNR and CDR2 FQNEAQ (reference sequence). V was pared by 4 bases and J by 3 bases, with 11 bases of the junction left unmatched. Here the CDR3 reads CASSSGFSGSIYEQYF. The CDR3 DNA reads TGTGCCAGCAGCTCCGGTTTCAGCGGGAGTATCTACGAGCAGTACTTC.

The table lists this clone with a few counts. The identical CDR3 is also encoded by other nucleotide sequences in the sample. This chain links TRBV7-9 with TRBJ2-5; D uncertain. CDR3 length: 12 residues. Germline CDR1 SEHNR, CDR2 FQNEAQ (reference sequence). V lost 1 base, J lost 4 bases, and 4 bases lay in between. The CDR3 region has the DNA TGTGCCAGCAGCTTAGTCCGAGAGACCCAGTACTTC. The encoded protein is CASSLVRETQYF.

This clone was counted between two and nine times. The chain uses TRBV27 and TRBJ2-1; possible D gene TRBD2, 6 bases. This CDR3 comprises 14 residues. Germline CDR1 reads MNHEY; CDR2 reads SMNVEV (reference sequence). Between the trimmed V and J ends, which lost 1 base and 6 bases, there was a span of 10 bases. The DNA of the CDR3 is TGTGCCAGCAGTTTATGGGGGGTTCCCAATGAGCAGTTCTTC. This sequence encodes CASSLWGVPNEQFF.

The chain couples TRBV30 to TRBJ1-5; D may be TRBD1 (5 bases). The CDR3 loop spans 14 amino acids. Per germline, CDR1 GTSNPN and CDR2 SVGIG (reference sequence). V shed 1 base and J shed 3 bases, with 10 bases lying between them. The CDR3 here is CAWSADSNNQPQHF. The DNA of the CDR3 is TGTGCCTGGAGTGCTGACAGTAACAATCAGCCCCAGCATTTT.

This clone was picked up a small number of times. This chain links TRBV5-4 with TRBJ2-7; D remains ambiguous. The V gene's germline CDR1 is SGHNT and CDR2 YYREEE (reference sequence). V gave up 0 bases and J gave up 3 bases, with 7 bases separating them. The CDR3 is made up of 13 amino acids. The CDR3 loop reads CASSLELNYEQYF. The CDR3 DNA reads TGTGCCAGCAGCTTGGAACTGAACTACGAGCAGTACTTC.

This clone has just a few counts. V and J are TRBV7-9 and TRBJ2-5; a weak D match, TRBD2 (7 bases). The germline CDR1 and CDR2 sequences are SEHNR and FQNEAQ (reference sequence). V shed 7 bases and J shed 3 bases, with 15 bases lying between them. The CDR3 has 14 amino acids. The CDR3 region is CASTSGGHKETQYF. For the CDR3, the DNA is TGTGCCAGCACCTCGGGGGGCCATAAAGAGACCCAGTACTTC. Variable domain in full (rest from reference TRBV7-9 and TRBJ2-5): DTGVSQNPRHKITKRGQNVTFRCDPISEHNRLYWYRQTLGQGPEFLTYFQNEAQLEKSRLLSDRFSAERPKGSFSTLEIQRTEQGDSAMYLCASTSGGHKETQYFGPGTRLLVL.